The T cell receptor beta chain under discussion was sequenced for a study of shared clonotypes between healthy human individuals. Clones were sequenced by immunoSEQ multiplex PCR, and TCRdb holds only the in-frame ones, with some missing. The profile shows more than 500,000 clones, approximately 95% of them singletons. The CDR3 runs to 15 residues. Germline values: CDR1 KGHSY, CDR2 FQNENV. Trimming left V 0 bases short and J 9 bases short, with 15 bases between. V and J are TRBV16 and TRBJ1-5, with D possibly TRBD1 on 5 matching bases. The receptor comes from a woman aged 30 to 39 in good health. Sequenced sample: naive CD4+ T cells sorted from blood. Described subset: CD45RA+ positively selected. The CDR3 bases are TGTGCCAGCAGCCAATCCGGTTTCGGGGGTCGGCCCCAGCATTTT. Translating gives CASSQSGFGGRPQHF.